The 15 T cell receptor beta chains below come from one sample, sequenced in a study of blood T cell repertoires in COVID-19. Repertoires were generated with immunoSEQ multiplex PCR, while TCRdb's copy carries only in-frame clones and drops some. The table lists about 26,000 clones, 85% to 90% of them singletons, with over 9% in the top ten. Sequenced sample: peripheral blood. The receptors shown here come from a man in his 70s with acute or convalescent COVID-19.

The gene calls are TRBV11-3 and TRBJ2-1; TRBD2 matches 12 bases. This CDR3 contains 16 residues. Germline V gene lookup returns CDR1 SGHNT and CDR2 YENEEA. V dropped 5 bases and J dropped 0; count of bases not matched to a gene: 2. The DNA of the CDR3 is TGTGCCAGCAGCATGACTAGCGGGAGCTCCTACAATGAGCAGTTCTTC. Protein: CASSMTSGSSYNEQFF.

The chain employs TRBV19 and TRBJ1-5; D is possibly TRBD1 (6 bases). V shed 1 base and J shed 2 bases, with 6 bases lying between them. The CDR3 runs 14 residues. Germline lookup yields CDR1 LNHDA and CDR2 SQIVND (reference sequence). CDR3 protein: CASSIGTGNQPQHF. DNA of the CDR3: TGTGCCAGTAGTATAGGGACAGGCAATCAGCCCCAGCATTTT.

The chain joins TRBV7-3 to TRBJ2-2, with unresolved D. CDR1 and CDR2 (germline): SGHTA, FQGTGA. This CDR3 is 14 amino acids long. The V and J ends lost 3 bases and 1 base respectively, with 6 bases between them. The CDR3 loop reads CASSFAGNTGELFF. CDR3 coding DNA: TGTGCCAGCAGCTTTGCAGGGAACACCGGGGAGCTGTTTTTT.

This chain uses TRBV19 with TRBJ2-6, with 7 nucleotides matching TRBD1. This CDR3 has 19 amino acids. J gave up 4 bases and V 1 base, and 13 bases lay outside the gene matches. Looked up from germline, CDR1 is LNHDA and CDR2 is SQIVND (reference sequence). DNA of the CDR3: TGTGCCAGTAGTATAGGCCCGGCAGGGGGTTTTTCGGGGGCCAACGTCCTGACTTTC. It is translated as CASSIGPAGGFSGANVLTF.

CDR3 coding DNA: TGCGCCAGCAGCTTCCTTGACAGGGGGCTGGAAGGCTACACCTTC. It encodes CASSFLDRGLEGYTF. The chain carries TRBV5-1 and TRBJ1-2, with 10 bases matching TRBD1. The V gene end was trimmed by 2 bases and the J gene end by 8 bases; junction bases not matched to a gene: 9. Per germline, CDR1 SGHRS and CDR2 YFSETQ. CDR3 length equals 15 residues.

In regard to this clone: One end of the junction does not line up with germline, which may come from a read error. The chain combines TRBV28 with TRBJ1-2; no firm D call. The CDR3 runs 13 residues. Germline V lookup: CDR1 MDHEN, CDR2 SYDVKM. The CDR3 protein is CASTLELASGYTF. DNA of the CDR3: TGTGCCAGCACTTTAGAGCTAGCTAGTGGCTACACCTTC.

The chain has TRBV5-4 and TRBJ2-1; TRBD2 matches at 9 bases. The CDR3 has 16 amino acids. The trim removed 4 bases at V and 5 bases at J, leaving 10 bases unmatched. The germline CDR1 and CDR2 sequences are SGHNT and YYREEE (reference sequence). As DNA, the CDR3 is TGTGCCAGCAGCCTTGCCGGGACTAGCTCGCACAATGAGCAGTTCTTC. Its protein product is CASSLAGTSSHNEQFF.

This chain uses TRBV5-5 with TRBJ2-2; TRBD2 agrees at 7 bases. This CDR3 is built from 15 residues. V dropped 2 bases and J dropped 5; count of bases not matched to a gene: 6. CDR1 and CDR2 from the germline V gene are SGHKS and YYEKEE (reference sequence). CDR3 nucleotide sequence: TGTGCCAGCAGCTTTTACGGGGGGAGTACCGGGGAGCTGTTTTTT. It specifies CASSFYGGSTGELFF.

As for this clone: The junction departs from germline at one end; a sequencing error may be responsible. This chain connects TRBV4-1 to TRBJ2-5; 7 bases agree with TRBD1. Germline V gives CDR1 MGHRA, CDR2 YSYEKL. The CDR3 has 14 amino acids. The CDR3 spells CASSQQGSTGSQYF. CDR3 nucleotide sequence: TGCGCCAGTAGCCAACAGGGGTCAACCGGGTCCCAGTACTTC.

This chain links TRBV6-6 with TRBJ1-1, with 8 bases identical to TRBD1. Germline CDR1 reads MNHNY; CDR2 reads SVGAGI (reference sequence). The CDR3 runs 15 residues. Trimming cost V 6 bases and J 1 base; bases outside gene matches: 7. The CDR3 is CASSDIGQGNTEAFF. The CDR3 bases are TGTGCCAGCAGCGACATAGGACAGGGGAACACTGAAGCTTTCTTT.

J is TRBJ1-5 and V is TRBV7-9; D is ambiguous. Germline V CDR1 and CDR2: SEHNR, FQNEAQ (reference sequence). The CDR3 sequence is 12 residues long. V was pared by 6 bases and J by 2 bases, with 5 bases between. This CDR3 reads CASSSGNQPQHF. The CDR3 DNA reads as TGTGCCAGCAGTTCTGGCAATCAGCCCCAGCATTTT. The entire variable domain, with the rest obtained from reference TRBV7-9 and TRBJ1-5, is as follows: DTGVSQNPRHKITKRGQNVTFRCDPISEHNRLYWYRQTLGQGPEFLTYFQNEAQLEKSRLLSDRFSAERPKGSFSTLEIQRTEQGDSAMYLCASSSGNQPQHFGDGTRLSIL.

This clone appeared a single time. The chain couples TRBV7-9 to TRBJ2-2; D is unclear. V was pared by 1 base and J by 1 base, with 10 bases between. This CDR3 region has 16 residues. The germline gives CDR1 SEHNR, CDR2 FQNEAQ (reference sequence). CDR3 sequence (DNA): TGTGCCAGCAGCTTAGTACTGTCGGGGAACACCGGGGAGCTGTTTTTT. Encoded protein: CASSLVLSGNTGELFF.

CDR3 DNA sequence: TGTGCCAGCAGCTACACCCAGGGTCTGAACACTGAAGCTTTCTTT. It translates to CASSYTQGLNTEAFF. This chain joins TRBV28 and TRBJ1-1; D possibly corresponds to TRBD1 (5 bases). From germline, CDR1 is MDHEN and CDR2 SYDVKM. CDR3 length: 15 amino acids. Trimming pared 6 bases from V and 0 bases from J, leaving 14 bases between.

The chain joins TRBV7-2 to TRBJ2-1, with 8 bases identical to TRBD1. This CDR3 region has 18 residues. Per the germline V gene, CDR1 is SGHTA and CDR2 is FQGNSA. V gave up 1 base and J gave up 0 bases; unmatched junction bases: 8. The CDR3 nucleotides read TGTGCCAGCAGCTTAGAGGCGGACAGGGTGCTCTCCTACAATGAGCAGTTCTTC. Its protein product is CASSLEADRVLSYNEQFF.

V is TRBV7-2 and J is TRBJ2-2; D perhaps matches TRBD2 (5 bases). V was pared by 2 bases and J by 4 bases, with 11 bases between. Germline CDR1 SGHTA, CDR2 FQGNSA. The CDR3 is made up of 15 amino acids. The CDR3: CASSLLGSGTGELFF. The CDR3 region has the DNA TGTGCCAGCAGCTTATTAGGGAGTGGCACCGGGGAGCTGTTTTTT.